This T cell receptor (beta chain) derives from a study of blood T cell repertoires in COVID-19. Turning to the study itself: T cells, B-cell-depleted T cells, or PBMCs provided the cDNA or gDNA that served as material.

Allocation to cohorts depended on clinical history reported by the participants. V shed 6 bases and J shed 6 bases, with 15 bases lying between them. There are 14 residues in the CDR3. In germline, CDR1 is MNHEY, CDR2 SVGAGI. In the authors' methods: Estimated nucleated cell counts came from reference gene primer amplification. Here immunoSEQ multiplex PCR was the method, and the copy in TCRdb shows in-frame clones only, minus some. V and J calls and clone size are given by that table; D and trimming were obtained from the DNA. This sample has roughly 450,000 clones, with around 90% found just once. The chain joins TRBV6-5 to TRBJ1-5; possibly TRBD1 for D (5 bases). The sequenced material came from PBMCs or T cells enriched from blood (not recorded which). This receptor was obtained from a man between 18 and 35 years old who had recovered from COVID-19. CDR3 loop: CASSDPGQGQPQHF. The CDR3 DNA reads as TGTGCCAGCAGCGACCCCGGGCAGGGTCAGCCCCAGCATTTT.